This note documents a single T cell receptor (beta chain) sequence. This clone was detected only once. What antigen it recognizes has not been identified. No qualities accompany the bases; no much larger clone lies one base away. This record belongs to a study of blood T cell repertoires in COVID-19 (dated by TCRdb to 2020 to 2021). Looking at the study overall: Samples from collaborators originated in the United States, Italy and Spain and spanned both the acute and convalescent phases of COVID-19. The material from the prospective study consisted of cDNA or gDNA derived from T cells, B-cell-depleted T cells, or PBMCs. Subjects who had been exposed to COVID-19, were actively infected with it, or had recovered from it provided the deeply sampled blood TCRbeta repertoires that made up the dataset. The repertoires were released in a freely available public database intended as a resource for research on the immune response to SARS-CoV-2. Samples came from the ongoing ImmuneRACE study (first 160 participants) plus 1,254 subjects from 6 global collaborators. Sample metadata almost always included a de-identified subject ID, COVID-19 status, age in years and sex. Where available, HLA class I and class II types were obtained from metadata supplied by the sample provider rather than from assay-based typing.

General conclusions and limits of the study: The amount of clinical and demographic metadata varied by source and participant and was provided uncurated.

The collaborating institutions used their own protocols to collect whole blood in K2EDTA tubes. For TCRbeta analysis, collaborators shipped samples as frozen whole blood, isolated PBMCs, or DNA extracted from either of those sample types. The CDR3, from cysteine to phenylalanine, totals 13 residues. CDR3 DNA is the only sequence kept; it has 39 bases, read in frame from the first base. From the germline V gene, CDR1 is SQVTM and CDR2 is ANQGSEA. V is pared back by 7 bases and J by 6 bases, with 16 bases lying between the germline termini. The immunoSEQ Assay, a bias-controlled multiplex PCR, was used to amplify TCRbeta CDR3 regions from genomic DNA. As for the original processing: Within the assay, amplification of reference gene primers was used to estimate how many nucleated cells each sample contained. To quantify the absolute abundance of each unique TCRbeta CDR3 rearrangement, sequence reads were collapsed and filtered. For each sample, productive Simpson clonality was calculated by taking the square root of Simpson's diversity index across productive rearrangements. TCRdb provides this immuneACCESS table in a form limited to in-frame rearrangements. Some clones are lacking; in checked studies, under half of them reflect an unresolved V gene, and why the rest are absent is not known. From that table come the V and J calls and clone size; the DNA was used to work out D and trimming. The sample contains approximately 280,000 clones, over 75% of them found a single time. The ten most abundant clones make up under 15% of the sample.

The chain employs TRBV29-1 and TRBJ2-1; TRBD2 is possibly the D segment (6 matching bases). The clonotype was recovered from a woman in her fifties or sixties with acute or convalescent COVID-19. The sequencing input was peripheral blood. CDR3 loop: CSELGRDSNEQFF. The DNA sequence reads TGCAGCGAGTTGGGGCGGGACTCCAATGAGCAGTTCTTC.